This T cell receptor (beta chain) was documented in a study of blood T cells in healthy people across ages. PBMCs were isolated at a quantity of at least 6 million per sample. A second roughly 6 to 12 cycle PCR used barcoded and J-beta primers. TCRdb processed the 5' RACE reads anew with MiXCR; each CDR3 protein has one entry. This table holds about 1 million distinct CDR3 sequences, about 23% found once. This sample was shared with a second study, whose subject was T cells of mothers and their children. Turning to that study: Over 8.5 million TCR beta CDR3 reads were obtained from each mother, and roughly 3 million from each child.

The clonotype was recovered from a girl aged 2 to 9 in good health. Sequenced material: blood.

CDR3 sequence: CASSPISGSTTDTQYF. CDR3 DNA sequence: TGTGCCAGCTCACCCATTAGCGGAAGTACCACAGATACGCAGTATTTT. The V call is TRBV18, the J call TRBJ2-3, with D tentatively TRBD2 (6 bases). The CDR3 totals 16 residues. V was clipped by 3 bases and J by 2 bases, with 15 bases between them. Germline V gene data show CDR1 as KGHSH and CDR2 as LQKENI.